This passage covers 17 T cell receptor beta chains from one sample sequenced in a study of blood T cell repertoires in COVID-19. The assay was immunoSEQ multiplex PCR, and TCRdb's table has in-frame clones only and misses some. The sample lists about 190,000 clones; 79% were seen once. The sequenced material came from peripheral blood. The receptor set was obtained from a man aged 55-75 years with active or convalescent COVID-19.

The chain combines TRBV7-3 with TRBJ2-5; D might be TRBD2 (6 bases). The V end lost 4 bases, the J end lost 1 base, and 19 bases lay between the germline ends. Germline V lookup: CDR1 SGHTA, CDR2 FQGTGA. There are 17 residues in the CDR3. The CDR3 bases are TGTGCCAGCAGCTCCGCCCCCGGGGGAGCTGCCCAAGAGACCCAGTACTTC. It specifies CASSSAPGGAAQETQYF.

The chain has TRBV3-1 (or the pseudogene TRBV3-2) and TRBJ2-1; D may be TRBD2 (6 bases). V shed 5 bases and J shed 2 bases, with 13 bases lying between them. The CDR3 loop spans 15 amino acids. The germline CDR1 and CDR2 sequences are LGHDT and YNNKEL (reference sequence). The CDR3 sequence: CASSGEAAPYNEQFF. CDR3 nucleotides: TGTGCCAGCAGCGGGGAGGCGGCCCCCTACAATGAGCAGTTCTTC.

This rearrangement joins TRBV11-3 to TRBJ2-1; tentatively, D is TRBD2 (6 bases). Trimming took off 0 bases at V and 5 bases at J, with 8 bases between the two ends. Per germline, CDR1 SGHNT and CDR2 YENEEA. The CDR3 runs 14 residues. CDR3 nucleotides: TGTGCCAGCAGCTTAGACGGGAGAAACAATGAGCAGTTCTTC. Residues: CASSLDGRNNEQFF.

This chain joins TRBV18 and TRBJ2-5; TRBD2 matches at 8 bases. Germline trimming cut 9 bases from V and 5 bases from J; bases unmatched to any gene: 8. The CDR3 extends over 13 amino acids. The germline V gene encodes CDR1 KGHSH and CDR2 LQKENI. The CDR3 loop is CASCSGTLETQYF. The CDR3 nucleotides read TGTGCCAGTTGTAGCGGGACCCTGGAGACCCAGTACTTC.

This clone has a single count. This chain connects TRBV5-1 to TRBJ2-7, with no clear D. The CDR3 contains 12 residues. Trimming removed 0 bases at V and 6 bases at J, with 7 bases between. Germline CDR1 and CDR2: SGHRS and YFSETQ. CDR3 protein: CASSLDSIEQYF. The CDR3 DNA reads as TGCGCCAGCAGCTTGGACTCGATCGAGCAGTACTTC.

This CDR3 is CASSPSGRNYEQYF. The DNA of the CDR3 is TGTGCCAGCAGCCCTAGCGGGAGAAACTACGAGCAGTACTTC. The V and J genes are TRBV7-2 and TRBJ2-7; 10 nucleotides match TRBD2. The CDR3 runs to 14 residues. Germline V CDR1 and CDR2: SGHTA, FQGNSA. V lost 5 bases to trimming and J lost 3 bases; unmatched junction nucleotides: 4.

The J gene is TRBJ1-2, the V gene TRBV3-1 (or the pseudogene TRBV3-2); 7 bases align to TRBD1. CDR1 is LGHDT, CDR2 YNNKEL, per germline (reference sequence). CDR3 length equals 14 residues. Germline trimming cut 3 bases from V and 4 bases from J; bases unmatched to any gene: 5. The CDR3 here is CASSQRRTGYGYTF. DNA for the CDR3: TGTGCCAGCAGCCAGAGGAGGACAGGCTATGGCTACACCTTC.

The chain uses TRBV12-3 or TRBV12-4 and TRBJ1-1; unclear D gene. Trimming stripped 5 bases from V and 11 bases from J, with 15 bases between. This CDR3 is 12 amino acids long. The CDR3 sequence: CASSVGKSRAFF. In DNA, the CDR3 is TGTGCCAGCAGTGTAGGAAAATCGAGGGCTTTCTTT.

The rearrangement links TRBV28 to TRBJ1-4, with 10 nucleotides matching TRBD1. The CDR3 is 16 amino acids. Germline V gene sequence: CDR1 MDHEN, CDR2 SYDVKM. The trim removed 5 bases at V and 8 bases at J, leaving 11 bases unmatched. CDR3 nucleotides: TGTGCCAGCAGTATAGGGACAGGGGTTAAAGGGGAAAAACTGTTTTTT. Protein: CASSIGTGVKGEKLFF.

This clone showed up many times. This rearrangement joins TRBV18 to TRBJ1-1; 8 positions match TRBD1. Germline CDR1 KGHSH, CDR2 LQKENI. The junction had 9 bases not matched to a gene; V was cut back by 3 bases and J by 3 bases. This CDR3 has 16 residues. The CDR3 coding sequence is TGTGCCAGCTCACCCGGGACAGGCAGGTACTACACTGAAGCTTTCTTT. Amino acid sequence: CASSPGTGRYYTEAFF.

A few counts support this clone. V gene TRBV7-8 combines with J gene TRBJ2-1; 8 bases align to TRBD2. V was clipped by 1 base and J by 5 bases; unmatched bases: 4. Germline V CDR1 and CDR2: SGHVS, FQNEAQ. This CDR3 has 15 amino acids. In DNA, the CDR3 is TGTGCCAGCAGCTTAGAACTAGCGGTGAACAATGAGCAGTTCTTC. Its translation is CASSLELAVNNEQFF. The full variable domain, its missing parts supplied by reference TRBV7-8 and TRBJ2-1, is GAGVSQSPRYKVAKRGQDVALRCDPISGHVSLFWYQQALGQGPEFLTYFQNEAQLDKSGLPSDRFFAERPEGSVSTLKIQRTQQEDSAVYLCASSLELAVNNEQFFGPGTRLTVL.

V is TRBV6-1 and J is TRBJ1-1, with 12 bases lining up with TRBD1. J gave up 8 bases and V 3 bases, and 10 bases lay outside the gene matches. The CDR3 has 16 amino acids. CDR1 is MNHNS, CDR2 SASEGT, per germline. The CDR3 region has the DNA TGTGCCAGCAGTGACCCCGGGACAGGGGGCCGGCCGGAAGCTTTCTTT. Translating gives CASSDPGTGGRPEAFF.

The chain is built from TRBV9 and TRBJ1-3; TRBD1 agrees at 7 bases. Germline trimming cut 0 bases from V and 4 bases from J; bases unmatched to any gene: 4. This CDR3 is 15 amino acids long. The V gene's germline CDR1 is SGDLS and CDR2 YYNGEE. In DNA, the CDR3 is TGTGCCAGCAGCGTAGACAGGGGTTTCGGAAACACCATATATTTT. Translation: CASSVDRGFGNTIYF.

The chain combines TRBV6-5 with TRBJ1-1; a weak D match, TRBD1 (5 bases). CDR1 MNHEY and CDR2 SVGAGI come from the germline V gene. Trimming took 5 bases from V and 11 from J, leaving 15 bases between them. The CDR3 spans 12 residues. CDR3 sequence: CASSRGGVKAFF. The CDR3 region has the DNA TGTGCCAGCAGTAGGGGAGGGGTTAAGGCTTTCTTT.

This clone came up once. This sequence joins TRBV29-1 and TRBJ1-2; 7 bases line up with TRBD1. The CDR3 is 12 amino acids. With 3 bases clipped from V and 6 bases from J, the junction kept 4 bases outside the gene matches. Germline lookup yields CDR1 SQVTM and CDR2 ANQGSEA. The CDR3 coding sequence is TGCAGCGTTGAGGCAGGGGGGAATGGCTACACCTTC. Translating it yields CSVEAGGNGYTF.

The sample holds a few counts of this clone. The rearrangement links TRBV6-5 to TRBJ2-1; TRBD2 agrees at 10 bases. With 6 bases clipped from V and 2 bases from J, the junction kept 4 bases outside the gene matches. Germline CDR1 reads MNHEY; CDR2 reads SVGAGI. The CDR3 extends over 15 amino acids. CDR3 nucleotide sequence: TGTGCCAGCAGCGCGAGCGGGAGGGCCTACAATGAGCAGTTCTTC. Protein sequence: CASSASGRAYNEQFF.

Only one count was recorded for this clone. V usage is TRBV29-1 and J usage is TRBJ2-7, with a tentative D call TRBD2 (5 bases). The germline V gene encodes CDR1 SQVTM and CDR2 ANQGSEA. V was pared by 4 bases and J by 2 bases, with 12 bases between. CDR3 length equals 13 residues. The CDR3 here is CSVASGLTYEQYF. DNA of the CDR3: TGCAGCGTTGCGTCGGGATTGACCTACGAGCAGTACTTC.